Sequencing of this TCR beta chain was carried out in a study of cytomegalovirus exposure and HLA in healthy donors. Overall study: Caucasian-associated ancestry cluster membership applied to about 83% of about 370 genotyped donors.

Whole-study results and caveats: Some V segments, including TRBV6-2 and TRBV6-3, were excluded as indistinguishable. Both high specificity and high sensitivity reportedly marked the classifier's diagnosis of cytomegalovirus status.

V lost 3 bases, J lost 1 base, and 6 bases lay in between. Germline values: CDR1 SGHVS, CDR2 FQNEAQ. This CDR3 contains 13 residues. About this clone itself: What it recognizes is unknown.

13 Jbeta primers and 60 Vbeta primers were used for the PCR. Clones were read by immunoSEQ multiplex PCR, and TCRdb kept only the in-frame ones, dropping some. The sample holds a few hundred thousand clones, approximately 80% seen once. The sequence was collected from a man aged 25-45 years in good health and CMV-seronegative. Material: PBMCs. V is TRBV7-8 and J is TRBJ1-1; D gene uncertain. The CDR3 region has the DNA TGTGCCAGCAGCTTTAGCCCGAACACTGAAGCTTTCTTT. Amino acids: CASSFSPNTEAFF.